These 8 T cell receptor beta chains were all obtained from the same sample, sequenced in a study of blood T cell repertoires in COVID-19. The data were produced by immunoSEQ multiplex PCR, yet TCRdb's version contains in-frame clones alone and is incomplete. The profile shows 130,000 to 150,000 clones, 70% to 80% of them singletons. Material: peripheral blood. The source is a woman in her sixties or seventies with COVID-19, enrolled during active disease.

The chain joins TRBV30 to TRBJ2-1; 12 bases fit TRBD2. J gave up 6 bases and V 1 base, and 7 bases lay outside the gene matches. Per the germline V gene, CDR1 is GTSNPN and CDR2 is SVGIG (reference sequence). This CDR3 is built from 16 residues. CDR3 in DNA: TGTGCCTGGAGTGCGACTCTAGCGGGGGGGCGCAATGAGCAGTTCTTC. This encodes CAWSATLAGGRNEQFF.

The chain links TRBV9 to TRBJ2-1, with 7 nucleotides matching TRBD2. This CDR3 contains 14 residues. Per germline, CDR1 SGDLS and CDR2 YYNGEE. The V segment lost 4 bases and the J segment 1 base; nucleotides outside the gene matches: 2. The CDR3 bases are TGTGCCAGCAGCCTCGGGGGGTCCTACAATGAGCAGTTCTTC. This encodes CASSLGGSYNEQFF.

The rearrangement links TRBV4-3 to TRBJ1-1; TRBD1 is a possible D gene (5 bases). V was pared by 4 bases and J by 5 bases, with 20 bases between. Per the germline V gene, CDR1 is LGHNA and CDR2 is YSLEER. CDR3 length: 16 amino acids. The CDR3 nucleotides are TGCGCCAGCAGCCGCCAAGGGGTTCAGGGATGGACTGAAGCTTTCTTT. This translates into CASSRQGVQGWTEAFF.

The gene calls are TRBV6-5 and TRBJ1-2; unclear D gene. V was trimmed by 7 bases and J by 4 bases, leaving 13 bases between them. Germline V gene data show CDR1 as MNHEY and CDR2 as SVGAGI. The CDR3 contains 13 residues. The CDR3 DNA follows: TGTGCCAGCACCGAGGGATTAAGCTATGGCTACACCTTC. Translation: CASTEGLSYGYTF.

The chain couples TRBV10-3 to TRBJ1-3; 7 positions match TRBD1. V lost 11 bases, J lost 4 bases, and 8 bases stayed unmatched. Per the germline V gene, CDR1 is ENHRY and CDR2 is SYGVKD. This CDR3 contains 13 residues. CDR3 region: CAFTDRLGNTIYF. The CDR3 DNA follows: TGTGCCTTTACGGACAGGTTGGGAAACACCATATATTTT.

This chain joins TRBV5-4 and TRBJ1-2; possibly TRBD1 for D (5 bases). The CDR3 totals 14 residues. Trimming removed 2 bases from V and 6 bases from J, with 14 bases in between. Germline loops: CDR1 SGHNT, CDR2 YYREEE (reference sequence). CDR3 in amino acids: CASSFVTDIDGYTF. The CDR3 DNA follows: TGTGCCAGCAGCTTTGTGACAGATATAGATGGCTACACCTTC.

This chain links TRBV3-1 (or the pseudogene TRBV3-2) with TRBJ1-6, with D uncertain. CDR1 LGHDT and CDR2 YNNKEL come from the germline V gene (reference sequence). V was cut by 0 bases and J by 7 bases, with 7 bases left in between. This CDR3 contains 14 residues. The CDR3 here is CASSQDIRNSPLHF. The CDR3 coding sequence is TGTGCCAGCAGCCAAGATATTCGGAATTCACCCCTCCACTTT.

In its sample, this clone was seen a few times. The chain is built from TRBV10-3 and TRBJ1-5; no firm D call. Trimming left V 0 bases short and J 2 bases short, with 17 bases between. CDR3 size: 18 residues. CDR1 is ENHRY, CDR2 SYGVKD, per germline. The DNA for the CDR3 is TGTGCCATCAGTGAGTCGATTCAAGGGATGGAGGGCAATCAGCCCCAGCATTTT. Residues: CAISESIQGMEGNQPQHF.